This T cell receptor (beta chain) was recovered during a study of cytomegalovirus exposure and HLA in healthy donors. The PCR made use of 60 Vbeta and 13 Jbeta primers. Sequencing was performed with immunoSEQ multiplex PCR; in TCRdb, only in-frame clones are kept and a portion is missing. The table lists fewer than 75,000 clones, about 75% of them singletons. Sequencing was carried out using PBMCs. The TCR sequence derives from a man between 70 and 80 years old in good health and CMV-seronegative.

The CDR3 sequence: CASSPGGISTDTQYF. Written as DNA, the CDR3 is TGTGCCAGCAGCCCTGGAGGAATTAGCACAGATACGCAGTATTTT. The chain links TRBV28 to TRBJ2-3; D is possibly TRBD2 (5 bases). CDR1 is MDHEN, CDR2 SYDVKM, per germline. With 6 bases removed from V and 0 bases from J, the gap between germline ends came to 13 bases. CDR3 length equals 15 residues. The whole variable domain, remainder taken from reference TRBV28 and TRBJ2-3, is DVKVTQSSRYLVKRTGEKVFLECVQDMDHENMFWYRQDPGLGLRLIYFSYDVKMKEKGDIPEGYSVSREKKERFSLILESASTNQTSMYLCASSPGGISTDTQYFGPGTRLTVL.